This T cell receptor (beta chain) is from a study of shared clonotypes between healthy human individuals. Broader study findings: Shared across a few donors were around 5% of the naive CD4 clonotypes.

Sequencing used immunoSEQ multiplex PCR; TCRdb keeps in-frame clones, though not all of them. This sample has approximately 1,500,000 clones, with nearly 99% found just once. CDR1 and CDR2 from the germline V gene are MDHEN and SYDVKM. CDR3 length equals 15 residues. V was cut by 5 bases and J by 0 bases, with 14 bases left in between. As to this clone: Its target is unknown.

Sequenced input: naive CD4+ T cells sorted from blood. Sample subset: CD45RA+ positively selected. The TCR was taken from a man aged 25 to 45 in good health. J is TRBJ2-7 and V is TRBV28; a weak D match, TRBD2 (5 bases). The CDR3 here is CASSPRRPFSYEQYF. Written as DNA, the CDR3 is TGTGCCAGCAGTCCACGGAGGCCCTTCTCCTACGAGCAGTACTTC.